A selection of T cell receptor beta chains follows, all from one sample in a study of CD8+CD57+ T cells in acquired aplastic anemia. Via MiXCR, TCRdb re-called the reads, giving one row per CDR3 protein. The sample contains roughly 58,000 distinct CDR3 sequences, 50% to 70% of which appear only once. The sequencing input was sorted CD4+, CD8+, or CD8+CD57+ T cells (not recorded which) from PBMCs. Receptor source: a human donor in good health, serving as a control. Both conserved end residues are trimmed from each CDR3. Each record gives: V gene, J gene, CDR3 protein.

TRBV6-5	TRBJ2-1	ASSYRPSSYNEQF
TRBV25-1	TRBJ1-4	ASSLPTGFVEKLF
TRBV7-9	TRBJ2-7	ASSLASGRHHEQY
TRBV20-1	TRBJ2-1	SASRPGGPRNEQF
TRBV5-6	TRBJ1-5	ASSLRTGTGFFQPQH
TRBV20-1	TRBJ1-5	SARGSMIQPQH
TRBV29-1	TRBJ1-5	SVDEGVHQPQH
TRBV29-1	TRBJ2-1	SASTAGVTNEQF
TRBV27	TRBJ1-6	ASSSRTGGNSPLH
TRBV30	TRBJ2-1	AWTSGKGDEQF
TRBV19	TRBJ2-4	ASSTGLAQAKNIQY
TRBV12-3/TRBV12-4	TRBJ2-7	ASSRTSGNLYEQY
TRBV11-2	TRBJ1-4	ASSHGGRFSTNEKLF
TRBV19	TRBJ1-2	ASSILTSYT
TRBV18	TRBJ2-7	ASSPYGTGMYEQY
TRBV3-1	TRBJ2-1	ASSQDLGSSYNEQF
TRBV7-2	TRBJ2-1	ASSLAADRGAEQF
TRBV2	TRBJ1-2	ASSQKGAGLLYGYT
TRBV15	TRBJ1-3	ATSRRSGNTIY
TRBV19	TRBJ1-4	ASNPRPGGELF
TRBV11-1	TRBJ2-7	ASSPRTSGLGEQY
TRBV19	TRBJ1-2	ASTQGPYGYT
TRBV7-3	TRBJ2-3	ASSLFPGGITDTQY
TRBV5-1	TRBJ2-3	ASSQRQGAWDTQY
TRBV11-1	TRBJ1-1	ASSAAPGQGVNGAF
TRBV19	TRBJ2-5	ASSRRDGLAGEETQY
TRBV5-1	TRBJ2-6	ASSLDVAGANVLT
TRBV29-1	TRBJ1-1	SVEDRGQGERAF
TRBV7-3	TRBJ2-2	ASSSDTGELF
TRBV25-1	TRBJ2-7	ASSEYVGQGAWEQY
TRBV15	TRBJ2-3	ATSRDRATDTQY
TRBV10-2	TRBJ2-3	ASTLPRAGGPSDTQY
TRBV2	TRBJ2-1	ASRPGTGYYNEQF
TRBV7-8	TRBJ2-3	ASSANRDTQY
TRBV10-3	TRBJ1-6	AIKGGQEVPLH
TRBV28	TRBJ1-2	ASWSLGYT
TRBV19	TRBJ1-1	ASSTPQSVGTEAF
TRBV20-1	TRBJ1-4	SASRTGQLF
TRBV28	TRBJ2-3	ASSLVRTSTDTQY
TRBV7-3	TRBJ2-1	ASSFNNEQF